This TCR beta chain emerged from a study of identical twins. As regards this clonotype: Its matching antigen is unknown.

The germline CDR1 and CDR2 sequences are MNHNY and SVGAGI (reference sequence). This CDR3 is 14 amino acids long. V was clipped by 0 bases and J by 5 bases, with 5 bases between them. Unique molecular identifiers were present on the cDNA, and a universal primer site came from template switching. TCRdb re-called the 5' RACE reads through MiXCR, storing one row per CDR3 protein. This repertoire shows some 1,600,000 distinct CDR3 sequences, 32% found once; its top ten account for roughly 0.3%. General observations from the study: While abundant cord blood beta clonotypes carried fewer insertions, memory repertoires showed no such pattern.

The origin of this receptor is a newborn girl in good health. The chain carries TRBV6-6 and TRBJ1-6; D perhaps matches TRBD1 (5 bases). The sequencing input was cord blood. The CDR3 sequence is CASSYSDNNSPLHF. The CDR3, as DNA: TGTGCCAGCAGTTACTCGGACAATAATTCACCCCTCCACTTT.